This T cell receptor (beta chain) was sequenced during a study of control samples from healthy donors and cancer patients. The data were produced by immunoSEQ multiplex PCR, yet TCRdb's version contains in-frame clones alone and is incomplete. The sample lists 75,000 to 100,000 clones, around 83% occurring once. Germline V gives CDR1 SGHDT, CDR2 YYEEEE. The ends lost 0 bases at V and 3 bases at J; junction bases unmatched: 5. The CDR3 is 15 amino acids. This TCR derives from a woman aged 50 to 60 in good health. V is TRBV5-6 and J is TRBJ1-2; TRBD1 matches 7 bases. Sequencing was performed on blood. The CDR3 loop is CASSLVGGGDYGYTF. The CDR3 DNA is TGTGCCAGCAGCTTGGTAGGAGGGGGCGACTATGGCTACACCTTC.